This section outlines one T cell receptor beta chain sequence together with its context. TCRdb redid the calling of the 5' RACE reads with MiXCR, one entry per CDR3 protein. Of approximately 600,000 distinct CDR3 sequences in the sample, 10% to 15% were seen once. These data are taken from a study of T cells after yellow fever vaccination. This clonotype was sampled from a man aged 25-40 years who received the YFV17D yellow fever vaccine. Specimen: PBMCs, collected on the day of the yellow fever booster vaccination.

CDR3 bases: TGTGCCACCAGTGTAGTAGCGGGAGATCGGGGCACAGATACGCAGTATTTT. It encodes CATSVVAGDRGTDTQYF. The chain has TRBV24-1 and TRBJ2-3; 9 bases agree with TRBD2. The CDR3 consists of 17 residues. V dropped 5 bases and J dropped 1; count of bases not matched to a gene: 9. Looked up from germline, CDR1 is KGHDR and CDR2 is SFDVKD.